The sequence of this TCR beta chain was determined in a study of Ad26.COV2.S vaccination and SARS-CoV-2 variants. Turning to the study itself: Participants got Ad26.COV2.S intramuscularly, once or twice 56 days apart.

Clones were read by immunoSEQ multiplex PCR, and TCRdb kept only the in-frame ones, dropping some. The table records 200,000 to 300,000 clones, over 75% of them present only once. The treatment: some 20 received Ad26.COV2.S at low or high dose, single or two shots; 5 received placebo; per-sample allocation not given. Sampling was performed 63 days after the first vaccine or placebo injection. CDR1 and CDR2 from the germline V gene are KGHSH and LQKENI. Trimming pared 8 bases from V and 5 bases from J, leaving 16 bases between. CDR3 length: 13 residues. Turning to this clone: Its target is not known.

Study results and limitations: Reported post-vaccination CD8+ and CD4+ T cell responses to spike showed substantial breadth. Vaccine recipients posted higher spike-specific TCR breadth than their placebo counterparts. Participants given vaccine showed non-spike TCR breadth similar to that of placebo recipients.

This receptor was taken from a person between 18 and 60 years old who received the Ad26.COV2.S COVID-19 vaccine or a placebo. The sample here was peripheral blood, taken in a trial of Ad26.COV2.S vaccine versus placebo. This chain uses TRBV18 with TRBJ2-7, with D perhaps given as TRBD1 or TRBD2 (5 bases each). The CDR3 sequence is CASTRDPAHEQYF. CDR3 in DNA: TGTGCCAGCACCCGGGACCCGGCCCACGAGCAGTACTTC.